This record covers a single T cell receptor beta chain. The antigen is undetermined. Germline V lookup: CDR1 LGHNA, CDR2 YSLEER. Trimming removed 1 base at V and 10 bases at J, with 8 bases between. The CDR3 length is 13 residues. This specimen belongs to a study of cytomegalovirus exposure and HLA in healthy donors. Study overall: Falling in the Caucasian-associated ancestry cluster were 81% of 398 genotyped donors.

Study-wide points: The study designated 150 or so TCR beta chains cytomegalovirus-associated.

Primers included in the PCR were 60 Vbeta and 13 Jbeta primers. This table comes from immunoSEQ multiplex PCR, and its TCRdb copy is limited to in-frame clones, with some not included. This table holds 100,000 to 120,000 clones, approximately 82% found once. The sequenced material came from PBMCs. V and J are TRBV4-3 and TRBJ1-6, with unresolved D. This sequence was found in a young man in good health and CMV-seropositive. The CDR3 sequence: CASSQVVISPLHF. CDR3 coding DNA: TGCGCCAGCAGCCAAGTAGTCATCTCACCCCTCCACTTT.